This T cell receptor (beta chain) was recorded in a study of blood T cell repertoires in COVID-19. Germline loops: CDR1 SGHDT, CDR2 YYEEEE. CDR3 length: 13 amino acids. Trimming took 8 bases from V and 2 from J, leaving 13 bases between them. Some clones are missing from TCRdb's copy, which holds only in-frame ones; the method was immunoSEQ multiplex PCR. The profile shows about 310,000 clones, around 90% of them singletons. The genes are TRBV5-6 and TRBJ2-5; D is undetermined. The sample comprised peripheral blood. This TCR was recovered from a woman between 35 and 50 years old with COVID-19, enrolled during active disease. The CDR3 region is CASYLRGQETQYF. In nucleotides, the CDR3 is TGTGCCAGTTACCTGCGAGGACAAGAGACCCAGTACTTC.